These 22 T cell receptor beta chains were sequenced from one sample in a study of a mutant IDH1 vaccine in newly diagnosed glioma. Data came from immunoSEQ multiplex PCR; TCRdb stores just in-frame clones and leaves some out. The profile shows 30,000 to 40,000 clones, roughly four fifths of them singletons. These receptors lack a known antigen. Regarding time point: week 5, during vaccination. The vaccine gave 300 ug of a 20-mer mutant IDH1 peptide subcutaneously per dose. The specimen was PBMCs, collected from a glioma patient whose treatment included an IDH1 peptide vaccine. The receptors were gathered from a man younger than 40 with glioma.

V and J are TRBV19 and TRBJ2-5; D call uncertain. Trimming stripped 1 base from V and 0 bases from J, with 9 bases between. CDR1 and CDR2 from the germline V gene are LNHDA and SQIVND (reference sequence). The CDR3 consists of 15 residues. CDR3 amino acids: CASSIVGTDQETQYF. The CDR3 bases are TGTGCCAGTAGTATAGTGGGAACAGACCAAGAGACCCAGTACTTC.

The genes are TRBV27 and TRBJ1-1, with 11 bases identical to TRBD1. The CDR3 loop spans 19 amino acids. Germline CDR1 and CDR2: MNHEY and SMNVEV (reference sequence). The J segment lost 0 bases and the V segment lost 8 bases, leaving 17 bases of the junction unmatched. The CDR3 spells CASYESVGQGGRMNTEAFF. The CDR3, as DNA: TGTGCCAGCTACGAAAGCGTGGGACAGGGGGGAAGGATGAACACTGAAGCTTTCTTT.

The rearrangement links TRBV7-9 to TRBJ1-2; D is ambiguous. From germline, CDR1 is SEHNR and CDR2 FQNEAQ (reference sequence). The CDR3 length is 13 residues. Trimming cost V 6 bases and J 4 bases, with 12 bases left between them. DNA of the CDR3: TGTGCCAGCAGGCCTAATAAATTCTATGGCTACACCTTC. Its protein product is CASRPNKFYGYTF.

This clone has a single count. The DNA for the CDR3 is TGTGCCAGCAGCTTAGTGAGCGGGGGAGAGCAGTTCTTC. Its translation: CASSLVSGGEQFF. The J gene is TRBJ2-1, the V gene TRBV11-3; 8 positions match TRBD2. The CDR3 spans 13 residues. Trimming took 1 base from V and 10 from J; bases not matched to a gene: 3. The germline V gene has CDR1 SGHNT and CDR2 YENEEA.

CDR3 coding DNA: TGCGCCAGCAGCCCCGGGACTGTCACAGATACGCAGTATTTT. Its protein product is CASSPGTVTDTQYF. The gene calls are TRBV4-1 and TRBJ2-3, with a possible D match to TRBD2 (6 bases). The CDR3 consists of 14 residues. Germline CDR1 is MGHRA and CDR2 is YSYEKL. Trimming pared 4 bases from V and 2 bases from J, leaving 10 bases between.

This clone came up a few times. The CDR3 region has the DNA TGTGCCAGCACTCTTTGGTGGGAGGTCACTGAAGCTTTCTTT. It encodes CASTLWWEVTEAFF. The chain employs TRBV5-5 and TRBJ1-1; D remains ambiguous. The germline gives CDR1 SGHKS, CDR2 YYEKEE (reference sequence). The CDR3 has 14 residues. With 6 bases removed from V and 4 bases from J, the gap between germline ends came to 16 bases. Together with reference TRBV5-5 and TRBJ1-1, the CDR3 gives the full variable domain: DAGVTQSPTHLIKTRGQQVTLRCSPISGHKSVSWYQQVLGQGPQFIFQYYEKEERGRGNFPDRFSARQFPNYSSELNVNALLLGDSALYLCASTLWWEVTEAFFGQGTRLTVV.

The chain has TRBV4-1 and TRBJ2-4; 8 bases agree with TRBD1. The CDR3 runs to 17 residues. Germline CDR1 reads MGHRA; CDR2 reads YSYEKL. Trimming took 2 bases from V and 5 from J; bases not matched to a gene: 11. DNA for the CDR3: TGCGCCAGCAGCCAATCTACGACCAGGGGGCTCCAAAACATTCAGTACTTC. It yields the protein CASSQSTTRGLQNIQYF.

In nucleotides, the CDR3 is TGTGCCAGCAACGGTGGCTATGGCTACACCTTC. It is translated as CASNGGYGYTF. The chain uses TRBV27 and TRBJ1-2; no firm D call. V was clipped by 7 bases and J by 4 bases, with 7 bases between them. The CDR3 has 11 residues. The germline V gene encodes CDR1 MNHEY and CDR2 SMNVEV (reference sequence).

V and J are TRBV2 and TRBJ2-7; either TRBD1 or TRBD2 may fit D (5 bases each). The CDR3 consists of 16 residues. The V gene's germline CDR1 is SNHLY and CDR2 FYNNEI. V lost 6 bases, J lost 2 bases, and 20 bases lay in between. The CDR3 spells CASSESYRDVTYEQYF. The CDR3 DNA is TGTGCCAGCAGCGAATCGTACCGGGACGTAACCTACGAGCAGTACTTC.

The CDR3 DNA follows: TGTGCCAGTAATTTCTGGGGGGCCGGCTATGGCTACACCTTC. Protein sequence: CASNFWGAGYGYTF. The genes are TRBV19 and TRBJ1-2, with D possibly being TRBD1 (6 bases). The germline V gene encodes CDR1 LNHDA and CDR2 SQIVND (reference sequence). The CDR3 is made up of 14 amino acids. Trimming removed 7 bases at V and 4 bases at J, with 16 bases between.

This rearrangement joins TRBV28 to TRBJ1-2; D call uncertain. This CDR3 contains 14 residues. Trimming removed 3 bases at V and 4 bases at J, with 12 bases between. The germline gives CDR1 MDHEN, CDR2 SYDVKM. CDR3: CASSFSVGSYGYTF. The CDR3, as DNA: TGTGCCAGCAGTTTTTCCGTGGGTTCCTATGGCTACACCTTC.

The J gene is TRBJ2-7, the V gene TRBV7-2; D perhaps matches TRBD2 (5 bases). CDR3 size: 11 residues. Trimming took off 4 bases at V and 7 bases at J, with 8 bases between the two ends. Germline V gene data show CDR1 as SGHTA and CDR2 as FQGNSA. For the CDR3, the DNA is TGTGCCAGCAGCTCCGGCGGGGAGCAGTACTTC. It codes for CASSSGGEQYF.

In this sample, this clone turned up once. V is TRBV5-1 and J is TRBJ1-4; 11 positions match TRBD1. The CDR3 length is 15 residues. Per germline, CDR1 SGHRS and CDR2 YFSETQ. Trimming took 4 bases from V and 7 from J; bases not matched to a gene: 6. DNA of the CDR3: TGCGCCAGCAGCATGGGACAGGGGGAGGGTGAAAAACTGTTTTTT. This translates into CASSMGQGEGEKLFF.

The chain employs TRBV4-1 and TRBJ2-7; no reliable D call. The ends were cut back, 0 bases at V and 1 base at J, with 10 bases in the middle. Germline CDR1 is MGHRA and CDR2 is YSYEKL. The CDR3 contains 15 residues. CDR3 sequence: CASSQDLSRSYEQYF. The CDR3 DNA reads as TGCGCCAGCAGCCAAGATCTGAGTCGTTCCTACGAGCAGTACTTC.

V gene TRBV7-2 combines with J gene TRBJ2-5, with 11 bases lining up with TRBD2. This CDR3 has 19 residues. Germline assignment: CDR1 SGHTA and CDR2 FQGNSA. Losses at the gene ends were 2 bases for V and 0 bases for J; bases not matched to a gene: 11. CDR3 bases: TGTGCCAGCAGCTTACGGCTAGCGGGGGGTCTAATGTACCAAGAGACCCAGTACTTC. Translation: CASSLRLAGGLMYQETQYF.

This clone was found once. The chain carries TRBV6-6 and TRBJ1-5, with a tentative D call TRBD1 (6 bases). The CDR3 runs to 16 residues. The germline CDR1 and CDR2 sequences are MNHNY and SVGAGI (reference sequence). V lost 5 bases and J 6 bases, leaving 20 bases between the germline ends. This CDR3 is CASSPSGAAGGQPQHF. DNA of the CDR3: TGTGCCAGCAGTCCCTCGGGGGCGGCGGGGGGTCAGCCCCAGCATTTT.

V gene TRBV18 combines with J gene TRBJ1-2, with TRBD1 as a possible D gene (5 bases). The V gene lost 3 bases and the J gene lost 6 bases, with 11 bases spanning the gap. CDR3 length: 13 residues. The germline gives CDR1 KGHSH, CDR2 LQKENI. The CDR3 DNA sequence: TGTGCCAGCTCACCCGGGACGGATGATGGCTACACCTTC. Its translation: CASSPGTDDGYTF.

The V gene is TRBV30, the J gene TRBJ1-5, with D possibly being TRBD1 (6 bases). V was trimmed by 0 bases and J by 6 bases, leaving 9 bases between them. The CDR3 covers 13 residues. CDR1 and CDR2 (germline): GTSNPN, SVGIG (reference sequence). CDR3 protein: CAWSVGGRQPQHF. For the CDR3, the DNA is TGTGCCTGGAGTGTTGGGGGGCGTCAGCCCCAGCATTTT.

The V gene is TRBV7-3, the J gene TRBJ1-2, with TRBD1 matching over 7 bases. This CDR3 spans 12 amino acids. In germline, CDR1 is SGHTA, CDR2 FQGTGA. V lost 8 bases, J lost 1 base, and 1 base stayed unmatched. The CDR3 loop reads CASGTDNYGYTF. In nucleotides, the CDR3 is TGTGCCAGCGGGACAGATAACTATGGCTACACCTTC.

V usage is TRBV19 and J usage is TRBJ2-2; weak D call: TRBD2 (6 bases). V gave up 1 base and J gave up 6 bases, with 15 bases separating them. Germline CDR1 and CDR2: LNHDA and SQIVND (reference sequence). This CDR3 is 16 amino acids long. DNA of the CDR3: TGTGCCAGTAGTATAGGAGGAGGGGCCCTCGCCGGGGAGCTGTTTTTT. It specifies CASSIGGGALAGELFF.

The chain combines TRBV7-9 with TRBJ1-2, with a tentative D call TRBD1 (6 bases). Germline V lookup: CDR1 SEHNR, CDR2 FQNEAQ (reference sequence). CDR3 size: 14 residues. V was trimmed by 5 bases and J by 4 bases, leaving 14 bases between them. CDR3 amino acids: CASSPDRGFYGYTF. CDR3 in DNA: TGTGCCAGCAGCCCAGATAGGGGGTTCTATGGCTACACCTTC.

V gene TRBV15 combines with J gene TRBJ2-5; D possibly corresponds to TRBD2 (5 bases). Germline V CDR1 and CDR2: LNHNV, YYDKDF (reference sequence). The CDR3 runs 14 residues. Between the trimmed V and J ends, which lost 1 base and 2 bases, there was a span of 8 bases. In DNA form, the CDR3 reads TGTGCCACCAGCAGAGGGACGGGGCAAGAGACCCAGTACTTC. This codes for CATSRGTGQETQYF.